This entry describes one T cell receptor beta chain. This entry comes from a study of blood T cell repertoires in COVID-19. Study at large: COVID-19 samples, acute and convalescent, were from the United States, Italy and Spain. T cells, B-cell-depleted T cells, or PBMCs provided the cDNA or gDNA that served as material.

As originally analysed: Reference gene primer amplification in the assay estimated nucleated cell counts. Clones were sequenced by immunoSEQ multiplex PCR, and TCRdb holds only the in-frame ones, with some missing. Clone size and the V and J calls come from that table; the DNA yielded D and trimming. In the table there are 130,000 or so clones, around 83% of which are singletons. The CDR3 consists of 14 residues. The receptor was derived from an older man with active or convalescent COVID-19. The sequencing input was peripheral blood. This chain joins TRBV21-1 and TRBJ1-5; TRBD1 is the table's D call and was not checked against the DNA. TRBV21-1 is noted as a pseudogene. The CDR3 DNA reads TGTGCCAGTCGAGGGGGTTCCGGCAATCAGCCCCAGCATTTT. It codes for CASRGGSGNQPQHF.